One and the same sample provided the 16 T cell receptor beta chains below, sequenced in a study of cytomegalovirus exposure and HLA in healthy donors. The repertoire was sequenced with immunoSEQ multiplex PCR; TCRdb's copy has only in-frame clones and lacks some. The sample has roughly 230,000 clones, about nine tenths seen once. What was sequenced was PBMCs. Receptors originate from a woman younger than 45 in good health and CMV-seronegative.

About this clone: The junction departs from the called germline gene at one end, perhaps through a read error. This rearrangement joins TRBV11-3 to TRBJ2-1; D gene unclear. The length of the CDR3 is 12 residues. Looked up from germline, CDR1 is SGHNT and CDR2 is YENEEA. The CDR3, as DNA: TGTGCCAGCAGCGTAGAAATCAATGAGCAGTTCTTC. Its protein is CASSVEINEQFF.

The chain recombines TRBV28 with TRBJ1-2; D ambiguous. V was clipped by 4 bases and J by 7 bases, with 10 bases between them. The CDR3 covers 12 residues. Germline values: CDR1 MDHEN, CDR2 SYDVKM. This CDR3 is CASSSLPIGYTF. The CDR3 region has the DNA TGTGCCAGCAGTTCCCTCCCGATTGGCTACACCTTC.

This chain joins TRBV14 and TRBJ2-1; 9 positions agree with TRBD2. The ends lost 6 bases at V and 6 bases at J; junction bases unmatched: 6. There are 14 residues in the CDR3. CDR1 SGHDN and CDR2 FVKESK come from the germline V gene. The CDR3 DNA sequence: TGTGCCAGCAGGTCTAGCGGGAAAGGCAATGAGCAGTTCTTC. Protein product: CASRSSGKGNEQFF.

A single count supports this clone. V usage is TRBV19 and J usage is TRBJ1-2, with 8 bases matching TRBD1. There are 16 residues in the CDR3. V lost 3 bases, J lost 14 bases, and 20 bases stayed unmatched. Germline V CDR1 and CDR2: LNHDA, SQIVND (reference sequence). DNA for the CDR3: TGTGCCAGTAGTATCGGCCACAGGGGGACCCTTTCGGAGTATACCTTC. It encodes CASSIGHRGTLSEYTF.

This chain links TRBV4-2 with TRBJ1-5, with D perhaps TRBD1 (6 bases). V was cut by 2 bases and J by 2 bases, with 19 bases left in between. The CDR3 totals 18 residues. Germline V gives CDR1 LGHNA, CDR2 YNFKEQ. The chain's CDR3 is CASSQRGAGELGNQPQHF. The CDR3 coding sequence is TGTGCCAGCAGCCAAAGAGGGGCAGGGGAGCTCGGCAATCAGCCCCAGCATTTT.

This clone showed up many times. This chain uses TRBV29-1 with TRBJ2-7; TRBD2 matches 11 bases. Per the germline V gene, CDR1 is SQVTM and CDR2 is ANQGSEA. CDR3 length: 15 amino acids. V shed 3 bases and J 3 bases; nucleotides not matched to a gene: 7. CDR3 bases: TGCAGCGTTGATGCCGGGACTAGCGGTAACTACGAGCAGTACTTC. The encoded protein is CSVDAGTSGNYEQYF.

This chain uses TRBV7-3 with TRBJ2-3, with D perhaps TRBD1 (6 bases). Germline CDR1 is SGHTA and CDR2 is FQGTGA. The CDR3 has 16 amino acids. V lost 0 bases, J lost 4 bases, and 14 bases lay in between. CDR3 DNA: TGTGCCAGCAGCTTAACGGGTGGACAGAGCTCAGATACGCAGTATTTT. Translated: CASSLTGGQSSDTQYF.

The chain combines TRBV5-6 with TRBJ2-7; 10 positions agree with TRBD1. Germline CDR1 and CDR2: SGHDT and YYEEEE. After removal of 0 bases from V and 7 bases from J, the junction contained 10 bases not matched to a gene. This CDR3 region has 16 residues. CDR3 in DNA: TGTGCCAGCAGCTTGGTGGGGGACAGGGGTGGGGAAGAGCAGTACTTC. Translated, it gives CASSLVGDRGGEEQYF. Variable domain in full (rest from reference TRBV5-6 and TRBJ2-7): DAGVTQSPTHLIKTRGQQVTLRCSPKSGHDTVSWYQQALGQGPQFIFQYYEEEERQRGNFPDRFSGHQFPNYSSELNVNALLLGDSALYLCASSLVGDRGGEEQYFGPGTRLTVT.

The chain joins TRBV2 to TRBJ1-4, with 7 bases lining up with TRBD1. V trimming: 5 bases; J trimming: 7 bases; junction bases outside the gene matches: 4. This CDR3 has 13 residues. Germline CDR1 is SNHLY and CDR2 is FYNNEI. DNA of the CDR3: TGTGCCAGCAGTAAAGGGGGCGGTGAAAAACTGTTTTTT. Protein sequence: CASSKGGGEKLFF. The full variable domain, completed using reference TRBV2 and TRBJ1-4, is EPEVTQTPSHQVTQMGQEVILRCVPISNHLYFYWYRQILGQKVEFLVSFYNNEISEKSEIFDDQFSVERPDGSNFTLKIRSTKLEDSAMYFCASSKGGGEKLFFGSGTQLSVL.

This sequence joins TRBV5-8 and TRBJ1-5; a weak D match, TRBD1 (5 bases). Deletions cut 4 bases from V and 10 bases from J, with 9 bases between. Germline V lookup: CDR1 SGHTS, CDR2 YDEGEE. This CDR3 is built from 11 residues. For the CDR3, the DNA is TGTGCCAGCAGCCAAGACAGTCCCCAGCATTTT. This sequence encodes CASSQDSPQHF.

The chain recombines TRBV30 with TRBJ2-7, with a possible D match to TRBD1 (6 bases). V was clipped by 5 bases and J by 5 bases, with 10 bases between them. The CDR3 runs 11 residues. Germline values: CDR1 GTSNPN, CDR2 SVGIG (reference sequence). The CDR3 sequence: CAWAGVHEQYF. The CDR3 DNA reads as TGTGCCTGGGCAGGGGTTCACGAGCAGTACTTC.

The V and J genes are TRBV27 and TRBJ2-7; D is perhaps TRBD1 (6 bases). This CDR3 contains 16 residues. Germline CDR1 reads MNHEY; CDR2 reads SMNVEV (reference sequence). The V gene lost 4 bases and the J gene lost 2 bases, with 18 bases spanning the gap. CDR3 in DNA: TGTGCCAGCAGTTCCATAAAGACAGGCCATACCTACGAGCAGTACTTC. As protein: CASSSIKTGHTYEQYF.

This chain links TRBV27 with TRBJ2-5; no clear D. The CDR3 extends over 15 amino acids. The germline V and J ends were trimmed by 5 bases and 6 bases, with 19 bases remaining between them. Germline V gene data show CDR1 as MNHEY and CDR2 as SMNVEV (reference sequence). The CDR3 region is CASSPNGVVTKTQYF. CDR3 DNA sequence: TGTGCCAGCAGTCCCAATGGTGTGGTCACAAAGACCCAGTACTTC.

This clone appeared a single time. J is TRBJ2-3 and V is TRBV6-4, with unresolved D. This CDR3 spans 13 amino acids. With 5 bases removed from V and 2 bases from J, the gap between germline ends came to 8 bases. Germline CDR1 is MRHNA and CDR2 is SNTAGT. Written as DNA, the CDR3 is TGTGCCAGCAGTAAGGATCCCACAGATACGCAGTATTTT. This gives the protein CASSKDPTDTQYF.

J is TRBJ1-1 and V is TRBV10-1; D uncertain. V was clipped by 6 bases and J by 11 bases, with 7 bases between them. The CDR3 length is 9 residues. In germline, CDR1 is WNHNN, CDR2 SYGVQD (reference sequence). CDR3 nucleotide sequence: TGCGCCAGCAGGGCGGATGCTTTCTTT. This codes for CASRADAFF.

V gene TRBV28 combines with J gene TRBJ2-7; 12 bases agree with TRBD2. The CDR3 is made up of 16 amino acids. CDR1 MDHEN and CDR2 SYDVKM come from the germline V gene. Trimming cost V 4 bases and J 0 bases; bases outside gene matches: 4. This CDR3 is CASSSWTSGTSYEQYF. As DNA, the CDR3 is TGTGCCAGCAGTTCATGGACTAGCGGGACCTCCTACGAGCAGTACTTC.